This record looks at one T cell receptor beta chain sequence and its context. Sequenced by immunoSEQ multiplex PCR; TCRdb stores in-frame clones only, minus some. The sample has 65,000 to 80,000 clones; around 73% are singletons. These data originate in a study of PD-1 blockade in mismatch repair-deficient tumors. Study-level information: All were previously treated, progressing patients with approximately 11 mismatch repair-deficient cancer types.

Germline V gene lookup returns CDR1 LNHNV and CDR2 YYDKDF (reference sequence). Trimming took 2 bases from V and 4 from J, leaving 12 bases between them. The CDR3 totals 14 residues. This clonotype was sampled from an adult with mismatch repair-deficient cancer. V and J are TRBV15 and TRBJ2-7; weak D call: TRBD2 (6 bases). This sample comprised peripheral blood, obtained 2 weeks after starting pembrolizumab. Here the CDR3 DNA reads TGTGCCACCAGCAGAAGGGACTTCCTATACGAGCAGTACTTC. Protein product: CATSRRDFLYEQYF.